Following are 12 T cell receptor beta chains from one sample sequenced in a study of identical twins. TCRdb independently ran MiXCR on the 5' RACE reads; one entry per CDR3 protein. The sample records 1,800,000 or so distinct CDR3 sequences, roughly a third being singletons. Sequenced material: cord blood. The receptor source for this set is a newborn girl in good health.

As concerns this clonotype: One junction end disagrees with the germline gene, perhaps due to a read error. The chain uses TRBV12-3 or TRBV12-4 and TRBJ1-2; 8 nucleotides match TRBD1. This CDR3 has 13 amino acids. The CDR3 reads CASRGTGLYGYNF. CDR3 coding DNA: TGTGCCAGCAGGGGGACAGGCCTCTATGGCTACAACTTC.

The chain links TRBV10-3 to TRBJ2-1, with D perhaps TRBD2 (6 bases). This CDR3 has 14 amino acids. The V gene lost 7 bases and the J gene lost 6 bases, with 16 bases spanning the gap. Germline lookup yields CDR1 ENHRY and CDR2 SYGVKD. In DNA, the CDR3 is TGTGCCATCACGAGCGGGTCCAGACTCAATGAGCAGTTCTTC. Translation gives CAITSGSRLNEQFF.

The chain links TRBV5-1 to TRBJ2-1, with TRBD2 matching 15 bases. This CDR3 comprises 18 residues. The J segment lost 2 bases and the V segment lost 3 bases, leaving 6 bases of the junction unmatched. CDR1 and CDR2 (germline): SGHRS, YFSETQ. The CDR3 nucleotides read TGCGCCAGCAGCTCCTCTGGGACTAGCGGGAGGCCCTACAATGAGCAGTTCTTC. This gives the protein CASSSSGTSGRPYNEQFF. Combining the CDR3 with reference TRBV5-1 and TRBJ2-1 gives the whole variable domain KAGVTQTPRYLIKTRGQQVTLSCSPISGHRSVSWYQQTPGQGLQFLFEYFSETQRNKGNFPGRFSGRQFSNSRSEMNVSTLELGDSALYLCASSSSGTSGRPYNEQFFGPGTRLTVL.

The V and J genes are TRBV10-3 and TRBJ2-3, with D possibly being TRBD2 (5 bases). Germline values: CDR1 ENHRY, CDR2 SYGVKD. The CDR3 spans 13 residues. The V end was cut by 10 bases, the J end by 0 bases, with 11 bases between. CDR3 nucleotide sequence: TGTGCCAACCGGGAACTTAGCACAGATACGCAGTATTTT. It is translated as CANRELSTDTQYF.

The J gene is TRBJ2-1, the V gene TRBV7-9, with 7 bases that match TRBD2. The germline CDR1 and CDR2 sequences are SEHNR and FQNEAQ (reference sequence). CDR3 length equals 15 residues. V shed 2 bases, J shed 6 bases, and the junction held 7 bases outside the gene matches. The CDR3 reads CASSLIGGSVNEQFF. The CDR3 DNA sequence: TGTGCCAGCAGCTTAATAGGCGGGAGCGTCAATGAGCAGTTCTTC.

The sample holds a few counts of this clonotype. This chain links TRBV9 with TRBJ2-3; a weak D match, TRBD2 (5 bases). V was cut by 3 bases and J by 2 bases, with 16 bases left in between. Germline loops: CDR1 SGDLS, CDR2 YYNGEE. The length of the CDR3 is 16 residues. This CDR3 is CASSAGRAVNTDTQYF. The CDR3 DNA is TGTGCCAGCAGCGCTGGACGAGCGGTAAACACAGATACGCAGTATTTT.

This clonotype has only a few counts. CDR3 nucleotide sequence: TGTGCCAGCAGCCACAGGGCACTAGCCAAAAACATTCAGTACTTC. Residues: CASSHRALAKNIQYF. The chain carries TRBV11-2 and TRBJ2-4, with D possibly matching TRBD1 (6 bases). Looked up from germline, CDR1 is SGHAT and CDR2 is FQNNGV. V lost 5 bases and J lost 0, with 11 bases in between. The CDR3 has 15 amino acids.

The gene calls are TRBV19 and TRBJ2-3, with D possibly being TRBD2 (6 bases). Between the trimmed V and J ends, which lost 4 bases and 6 bases, there was a span of 17 bases. Germline CDR1 and CDR2: LNHDA and SQIVND (reference sequence). This CDR3 is 15 amino acids long. The CDR3 DNA reads TGTGCCAGTAGTACAGGAGGGTATAATGGCGATACGCAGTATTTT. Protein sequence: CASSTGGYNGDTQYF.

CDR3 region: CASPGVNTEAFF. The CDR3 DNA reads TGTGCCAGCCCGGGAGTCAACACTGAAGCTTTCTTT. The chain uses TRBV6-1 and TRBJ1-1; D gene ambiguous. The CDR3 extends over 12 amino acids. V was trimmed by 8 bases and J by 2 bases, leaving 9 bases between them. Germline CDR1 MNHNS, CDR2 SASEGT.

The chain has TRBV7-2 and TRBJ1-2; TRBD1 is a possible D gene (5 bases). Germline CDR1 SGHTA, CDR2 FQGNSA. This CDR3 has 14 residues. The V and J ends lost 5 bases and 4 bases respectively, with 14 bases between them. This chain's CDR3 is CASSPGPRSYGYTF. The DNA for the CDR3 is TGTGCCAGCAGCCCGGGACCTCGCTCCTATGGCTACACCTTC.

A few counts support this clonotype. This chain joins TRBV27 and TRBJ1-4, with 7 bases identical to TRBD1. The V segment lost 2 bases and the J segment 3 bases; nucleotides outside the gene matches: 3. The germline V gene has CDR1 MNHEY and CDR2 SMNVEV (reference sequence). This CDR3 has 15 amino acids. CDR3 region: CASSLERGPNEKLFF. The CDR3 nucleotides read TGTGCCAGCAGTTTAGAAAGGGGGCCTAATGAAAAACTGTTTTTT.

V is TRBV20-1 and J is TRBJ1-6; D remains ambiguous. The V and J ends lost 6 bases and 7 bases respectively, with 16 bases between them. There are 14 residues in the CDR3. The germline gives CDR1 DFQATT, CDR2 SNEGSKA (reference sequence). CDR3: CSATGPIKNSPLHF. In DNA, the CDR3 is TGCAGTGCAACTGGGCCAATAAAGAATTCACCCCTCCACTTT.